These 20 T cell receptor beta chains were all obtained from the same sample, sequenced in a study of control samples from healthy donors and cancer patients. Repertoires were generated with immunoSEQ multiplex PCR, while TCRdb's copy carries only in-frame clones and drops some. This table holds roughly 130,000 clones, less than 95% found once. The specimen sequenced was blood. These receptors were obtained from a man between 25 and 39 years old in good health.

The genes are TRBV6-5 and TRBJ2-7; D unclear. V lost 8 bases and J 4 bases, leaving 15 bases between the germline ends. Germline V lookup: CDR1 MNHEY, CDR2 SVGAGI. CDR3 length: 13 residues. The CDR3 nucleotides read TGTGCCAGCCGATACCGAATGGGATACGAGCAGTACTTC. Amino acid sequence: CASRYRMGYEQYF.

The V call is TRBV7-9, the J call TRBJ2-1; TRBD2 agrees at 7 bases. The CDR3 loop spans 12 amino acids. V trimming: 3 bases; J trimming: 8 bases; junction bases outside the gene matches: 1. CDR1 SEHNR and CDR2 FQNEAQ come from the germline V gene (reference sequence). Here the CDR3 reads CASSFAGDEQFF. The CDR3 DNA reads as TGTGCCAGCAGCTTCGCGGGGGATGAGCAGTTCTTC.

This sequence joins TRBV7-8 and TRBJ1-2, with a tentative D call TRBD1 (6 bases). Trimming cost V 5 bases and J 8 bases, with 12 bases left between them. The CDR3 is made up of 12 amino acids. Per germline, CDR1 SGHVS and CDR2 FQNEAQ. CDR3 DNA: TGTGCCAGCAGCCGGGACACCGCGGGCTACACCTTC. Protein sequence: CASSRDTAGYTF. The whole variable domain, remainder taken from reference TRBV7-8 and TRBJ1-2, is GAGVSQSPRYKVAKRGQDVALRCDPISGHVSLFWYQQALGQGPEFLTYFQNEAQLDKSGLPSDRFFAERPEGSVSTLKIQRTQQEDSAVYLCASSRDTAGYTFGSGTRLTVV.

This chain connects TRBV7-3 to TRBJ2-1; the D is unclear. Germline V gene sequence: CDR1 SGHTA, CDR2 FQGTGA. The CDR3 is 15 amino acids. The V end lost 4 bases, the J end lost 5 bases, and 15 bases lay between the germline ends. The CDR3 loop is CASSYLSSSDNEQFF. CDR3 coding DNA: TGTGCCAGCAGCTACCTCTCCTCGTCCGACAATGAGCAGTTCTTC.

V gene TRBV12-3 or TRBV12-4 combines with J gene TRBJ1-2, with no clear D. The CDR3 is 13 amino acids. Trimming shortened V by 1 base and J by 1 base, and 4 bases separated the two germline ends. CDR3 protein: CASSLGVNYGYTF. Written as DNA, the CDR3 is TGTGCCAGCAGTTTAGGGGTTAACTATGGCTACACCTTC.

CDR3 amino acids: CASSLRLPEVEQYF. DNA of the CDR3: TGTGCCAGCAGTTTACGCCTCCCTGAGGTAGAGCAGTACTTC. The chain couples TRBV27 to TRBJ2-7; D ambiguous. Per germline, CDR1 MNHEY and CDR2 SMNVEV (reference sequence). The CDR3 is made up of 14 amino acids. V was clipped by 2 bases and J by 7 bases, with 15 bases between them.

The V and J genes are TRBV7-8 and TRBJ1-2; D is ambiguous. This CDR3 region has 13 residues. From germline, CDR1 is SGHVS and CDR2 FQNEAQ. Trimming took off 6 bases at V and 1 base at J, with 9 bases between the two ends. The CDR3 is CASRPRGNYGYTF. In DNA, the CDR3 is TGTGCCAGCAGGCCGCGGGGTAACTATGGCTACACCTTC.

The chain has TRBV18 and TRBJ1-3; 8 bases fit TRBD1. The CDR3 contains 13 residues. With 4 bases clipped from V and 6 bases from J, the junction kept 2 bases outside the gene matches. The germline V gene encodes CDR1 KGHSH and CDR2 LQKENI. The CDR3 nucleotides are TGTGCCAGCTCACAGGGACAGGAAAACACCATATATTTT. This translates into CASSQGQENTIYF.

The chain combines TRBV6-5 with TRBJ2-7, with 11 bases matching TRBD1. This CDR3 contains 15 residues. The J segment lost 4 bases and the V segment lost 6 bases, leaving 8 bases of the junction unmatched. Germline-derived CDR1 and CDR2 are MNHEY and SVGAGI. CDR3 region: CASSAMDRGLYEQYF. The CDR3 DNA is TGTGCCAGCAGCGCGATGGACAGGGGGCTATACGAGCAGTACTTC.

V is TRBV19 and J is TRBJ1-5; D is undetermined. This CDR3 has 15 amino acids. Trimming pared 2 bases from V and 0 bases from J, leaving 8 bases between. Germline CDR1 and CDR2: LNHDA and SQIVND (reference sequence). In DNA, the CDR3 is TGTGCCAGTAGTATATCGTCGGGTAGCAATCAGCCCCAGCATTTT. It is translated as CASSISSGSNQPQHF.

The rearrangement uses TRBV12-3 or TRBV12-4 and TRBJ1-2; D perhaps matches TRBD1 (5 bases). The CDR3 is 13 residues long. With 4 bases removed from V and 3 bases from J, the gap between germline ends came to 9 bases. CDR3 sequence (DNA): TGTGCCAGCAGTTATGGCAGGGACTATGGCTACACCTTC. Amino acid sequence: CASSYGRDYGYTF.

As DNA, the CDR3 is TGTGCCAGCAGCTCCGGACAGGGGACAGATACGCAGTATTTT. Amino acid sequence: CASSSGQGTDTQYF. The chain has TRBV7-2 and TRBJ2-3, with TRBD1 matching 9 bases. This CDR3 contains 14 residues. Germline V gives CDR1 SGHTA, CDR2 FQGNSA. With 4 bases clipped from V and 3 bases from J, the junction kept 2 bases outside the gene matches.

The rearrangement uses TRBV7-2 and TRBJ1-2; perhaps TRBD1 as D (5 bases). Germline-derived CDR1 and CDR2 are SGHTA and FQGNSA. The CDR3 is 14 amino acids. Trimming took off 5 bases at V and 4 bases at J, with 14 bases between the two ends. The CDR3 loop reads CASSEQDGIYGYTF. The CDR3 coding sequence is TGTGCCAGCAGCGAACAGGACGGGATCTATGGCTACACCTTC.

This clone has a single count. The V and J genes are TRBV2 and TRBJ1-1, with 11 positions matching TRBD1. The germline V gene has CDR1 SNHLY and CDR2 FYNNEI. CDR3 length: 13 residues. J lost 5 bases, V lost 6 bases, and 2 bases had no gene match. CDR3 in DNA: TGTGCCAGCAGGGACAGGGGGCAAACTGAAGCTTTCTTT. It specifies CASRDRGQTEAFF.

This chain links TRBV6-2 or TRBV6-3 with TRBJ2-5; D is ambiguous. This CDR3 is built from 16 residues. Between the trimmed V and J ends, which lost 2 bases and 3 bases, there was a span of 16 bases. CDR1 is MNHEY and CDR2 is SVGEGT in the germline V gene. CDR3 coding DNA: TGTGCCAGCAGTTACCCCCTGGGGTTTGCAAAAGAGACCCAGTACTTC. Protein sequence: CASSYPLGFAKETQYF.

The chain has TRBV6-5 and TRBJ2-7, with D perhaps being TRBD1 or TRBD2 (5 bases each). Germline V gene data show CDR1 as MNHEY and CDR2 as SVGAGI. The CDR3 has 14 residues. V gave up 2 bases and J gave up 1 base, with 9 bases separating them. The CDR3 region is CASSYGTESYEQYF. Written as DNA, the CDR3 is TGTGCCAGCAGTTACGGGACGGAATCCTACGAGCAGTACTTC.

This chain links TRBV27 with TRBJ2-7, with TRBD2 as a possible D gene (5 bases). Germline V CDR1 and CDR2: MNHEY, SMNVEV (reference sequence). The CDR3 has 13 amino acids. V was clipped by 5 bases and J by 2 bases, with 10 bases between them. DNA of the CDR3: TGTGCCAGCAGTCCCTTCGGGGCCTACGAGCAGTACTTC. Its translation: CASSPFGAYEQYF.

V usage is TRBV5-1 and J usage is TRBJ2-2, with 11 nucleotides matching TRBD1. V trimming: 3 bases; J trimming: 2 bases; junction bases outside the gene matches: 0. Per the germline V gene, CDR1 is SGHRS and CDR2 is YFSETQ. This CDR3 has 15 amino acids. CDR3 residues: CASSWTGGNTGELFF. As DNA, the CDR3 is TGCGCCAGCAGCTGGACAGGGGGCAACACCGGGGAGCTGTTTTTT.

V usage is TRBV3-1 (or the pseudogene TRBV3-2) and J usage is TRBJ1-5; TRBD1 is a possible D gene (5 bases). The V end lost 8 bases, the J end lost 3 bases, and 11 bases lay between the germline ends. The CDR3 runs to 13 residues. The V gene's germline CDR1 is LGHDT and CDR2 YNNKEL (reference sequence). CDR3 sequence: CASRGAYNQPQHF. CDR3 sequence (DNA): TGTGCCAGCCGCGGGGCTTACAATCAGCCCCAGCATTTT.

The chain carries TRBV7-9 and TRBJ2-3, with D possibly TRBD2 on 6 matching bases. V lost 6 bases, J lost 0 bases, and 10 bases lay in between. This CDR3 is built from 14 residues. Germline values: CDR1 SEHNR, CDR2 FQNEAQ (reference sequence). The CDR3: CASSDRGSTDTQYF. In nucleotides, the CDR3 is TGTGCCAGCAGTGACCGGGGGAGCACAGATACGCAGTATTTT.